The clone carrying this T cell receptor (beta chain) was detected a few times. TCRdb fed the RT-PCR reads into MiXCR, producing one record per CDR3 protein. The sample lists about 680,000 distinct CDR3 sequences, 13% to 15% occurring once. This CDR3 has 15 residues. V shed 5 bases, J shed 6 bases, and the junction held 11 bases outside the gene matches. Germline V gives CDR1 DFQATT, CDR2 SNEGSKA (reference sequence). This chain links TRBV20-1 with TRBJ2-7; 12 bases match TRBD1. Sequencing used memory CD4+ T cells from blood. The TCR originated in a female donor in good health, serving as a healthy control. This CDR3 is CSAGRTGQGAREQYF. The CDR3 DNA reads TGCAGTGCTGGACGTACGGGACAGGGGGCCCGCGAGCAGTACTTC.